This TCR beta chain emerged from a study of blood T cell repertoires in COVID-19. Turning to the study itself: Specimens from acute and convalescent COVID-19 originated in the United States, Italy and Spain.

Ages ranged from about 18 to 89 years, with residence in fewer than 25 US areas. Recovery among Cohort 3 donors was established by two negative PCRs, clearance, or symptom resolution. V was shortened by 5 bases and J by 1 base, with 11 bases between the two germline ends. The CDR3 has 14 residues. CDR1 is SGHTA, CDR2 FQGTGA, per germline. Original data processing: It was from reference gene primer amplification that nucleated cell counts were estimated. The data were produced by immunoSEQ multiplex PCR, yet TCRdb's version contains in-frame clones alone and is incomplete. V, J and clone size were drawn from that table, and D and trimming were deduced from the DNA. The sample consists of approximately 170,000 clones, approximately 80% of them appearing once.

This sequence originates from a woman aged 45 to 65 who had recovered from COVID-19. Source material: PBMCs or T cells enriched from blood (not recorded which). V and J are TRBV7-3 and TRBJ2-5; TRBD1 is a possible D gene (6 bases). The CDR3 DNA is TGTGCCAGCAGCCGAGGGGGTAGCCAAGAGACCCAGTACTTC. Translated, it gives CASSRGGSQETQYF. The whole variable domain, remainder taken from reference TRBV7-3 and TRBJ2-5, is GAGVSQTPSNKVTEKGKYVELRCDPISGHTALYWYRQSLGQGPEFLIYFQGTGAADDSGLPNDRFFAVRPEGSVSTLKIQRTERGDSAVYLCASSRGGSQETQYFGPGTRLLVL.